One T cell receptor beta chain is described in this entry. This clonotype has a count of ten or more. The clone's antigen remains unknown. One base away there is no much larger clone; base qualities are not given. The source of the sample is a study of T cells of healthy individuals (dated by TCRdb to the late 2010s). V is pruned by 1 base and J by 1 base, leaving 10 bases of the junction without a gene match. The CDR3 has 17 amino acids, counting the end cysteine and phenylalanine. The sequence is cut down to CDR3 DNA, 51 bases in frame from base 1. For CDR1 and CDR2, the germline V gene lists SGHRS and YFSETQ. Library generation was performed with 5' RACE. TCRdb records Illumina MiSeq as the sequencer. TCRdb reanalyzed the raw reads on its own, using fastp at Q25 for trimming and MiXCR for clone calling, and kept in-frame beta chains. All rows with the same CDR3 protein become a single entry with the most common DNA and genes. The table for this sample lists some 85,000 distinct CDR3 sequences; approximately 4.7% of them were counted only once. The ten largest clonotypes hold around 7.6% of the sample.

The sequence was obtained from a female donor in good health. The chain uses TRBV5-1 and TRBJ2-7, with TRBD2 identical over 8 junction bases. The CDR3 protein is CASSLTAVAGISYEQYF. The DNA sequence is as follows: TGCGCCAGCAGCTTGACTGCGGTAGCGGGAATATCCTACGAGCAGTACTTC.